A single sample is the source of the 18 T cell receptor beta chains below, sequenced in a study of OX40 agonist ivuxolimab in advanced cancers. Some clones are missing from TCRdb's copy, which holds only in-frame ones; the method was immunoSEQ multiplex PCR. The table lists around 73,000 clones, about nine tenths of them singletons, with about 0.53% in the top ten. The specimen was CD4+ or CD8+ T cells sorted from blood, collected in a trial of the OX40 agonist ivuxolimab. The receptors derive from an adult with an advanced solid tumor such as melanoma, head and neck, liver or kidney cancer.

The V call is TRBV7-9, the J call TRBJ2-1, with 8 positions matching TRBD2. Germline V gene lookup returns CDR1 SEHNR and CDR2 FQNEAQ (reference sequence). The CDR3 spans 16 residues. With V trimmed by 5 bases and J by 6 bases, 12 bases remained unmatched. CDR3 coding DNA: TGTGCCAGCAGCCCCCGGACTAGCCCGAGGGGCAATGAGCAGTTCTTC. It yields the protein CASSPRTSPRGNEQFF. Combining the CDR3 with reference TRBV7-9 and TRBJ2-1 gives the whole variable domain DTGVSQNPRHKITKRGQNVTFRCDPISEHNRLYWYRQTLGQGPEFLTYFQNEAQLEKSRLLSDRFSAERPKGSFSTLEIQRTEQGDSAMYLCASSPRTSPRGNEQFFGPGTRLTVL.

The genes are TRBV4-1 and TRBJ2-5; 11 bases line up with TRBD2. The trim removed 1 base at V and 4 bases at J, leaving 11 bases unmatched. The CDR3 covers 18 residues. Looked up from germline, CDR1 is MGHRA and CDR2 is YSYEKL. The CDR3 spells CASSQGRASGRLGETQYF. CDR3 DNA sequence: TGCGCCAGCAGCCAAGGTCGGGCTAGCGGGAGGCTGGGAGAGACCCAGTACTTC.

The rearrangement uses TRBV5-1 and TRBJ1-1; D is undetermined. The CDR3 is made up of 12 amino acids. Germline CDR1 SGHRS, CDR2 YFSETQ. Trimming removed 0 bases at V and 2 bases at J, with 2 bases between. This CDR3 is CASSLDNTEAFF. The CDR3 DNA sequence: TGCGCCAGCAGCTTGGACAACACTGAAGCTTTCTTT.

The chain recombines TRBV11-2 with TRBJ2-7, with a weak D call TRBD2 (5 bases). V shed 6 bases and J shed 2 bases, with 14 bases lying between them. CDR1 SGHAT and CDR2 FQNNGV come from the germline V gene. CDR3 size: 14 residues. The CDR3 protein is CASRPSGLTYEQYF. The CDR3 nucleotides read TGTGCCAGCAGACCTTCCGGACTTACCTACGAGCAGTACTTC.

The J gene is TRBJ2-7, the V gene TRBV6-1; TRBD1 is a possible D gene (5 bases). The V and J ends lost 11 bases and 0 bases respectively, with 5 bases between them. Looked up from germline, CDR1 is MNHNS and CDR2 is SASEGT. The CDR3 runs to 10 residues. This CDR3 is CADSSYEQYF. In nucleotides, the CDR3 is TGTGCCGACAGCTCCTACGAGCAGTACTTC.

This chain links TRBV7-2 with TRBJ1-5; D is unresolved. This CDR3 spans 16 amino acids. V lost 1 base and J 2 bases, leaving 12 bases between the germline ends. CDR1 is SGHTA, CDR2 FQGNSA, per germline. The CDR3 loop reads CASSLGWGRGNQPQHF. CDR3 sequence (DNA): TGTGCCAGCAGCTTAGGTTGGGGAAGGGGCAATCAGCCCCAGCATTTT.

V is TRBV28 and J is TRBJ2-7; D perhaps matches TRBD1 (6 bases). The V end was cut by 2 bases, the J end by 4 bases, with 15 bases between. CDR3 size: 15 residues. CDR1 and CDR2 (germline): MDHEN, SYDVKM. CDR3 loop: CASSLRSTGNYEQYF. CDR3 bases: TGTGCCAGCAGTTTAAGGTCCACAGGGAATTACGAGCAGTACTTC.

The genes are TRBV5-1 and TRBJ2-3, with 10 positions matching TRBD2. The CDR3 has 18 residues. Unmatched junction bases numbered 11, after V lost 4 bases and J lost 0 bases. Germline lookup yields CDR1 SGHRS and CDR2 YFSETQ. In DNA, the CDR3 is TGCGCCAGCAGCCCTAAGCGGGAGGGACTATCTAGCACAGATACGCAGTATTTT. Translation gives CASSPKREGLSSTDTQYF.

The genes are TRBV18 and TRBJ2-5; TRBD1 agrees at 9 bases. Germline V gene data show CDR1 as KGHSH and CDR2 as LQKENI. The CDR3 covers 15 residues. The V and J ends lost 3 bases and 5 bases, in that order; junction bases with no gene match: 7. CDR3 sequence: CASSPPGQGAETQYF. Here the CDR3 DNA reads TGTGCCAGCTCACCGCCGGGACAGGGTGCCGAGACCCAGTACTTC. The variable domain in full, completed from reference TRBV18 and TRBJ2-5, reads NAGVMQNPRHLVRRRGQEARLRCSPMKGHSHVYWYRQLPEEGLKFMVYLQKENIIDESGMPKERFSAEFPKEGPSILRIQQVVRGDSAAYFCASSPPGQGAETQYFGPGTRLLVL.

This clone was recorded once. The genes are TRBV5-1 and TRBJ1-1; TRBD1 aligns across 10 bases. This CDR3 contains 14 residues. The germline gives CDR1 SGHRS, CDR2 YFSETQ. V lost 4 bases to trimming and J lost 4 bases; unmatched junction nucleotides: 4. The CDR3 protein is CASSGTGVGTEAFF. CDR3 DNA: TGCGCCAGCAGCGGGACAGGGGTTGGCACTGAAGCTTTCTTT.

V usage is TRBV5-5 and J usage is TRBJ2-2; 7 positions agree with TRBD2. Per the germline V gene, CDR1 is SGHKS and CDR2 is YYEKEE (reference sequence). The junction had 3 bases not matched to a gene; V was cut back by 2 bases and J by 2 bases. This CDR3 has 15 amino acids. In nucleotides, the CDR3 is TGTGCCAGCAGCTTCCGGGACTATAACACCGGGGAGCTGTTTTTT. This sequence encodes CASSFRDYNTGELFF.

The V call is TRBV5-4, the J call TRBJ2-3; 15 nucleotides match TRBD2. The CDR3 covers 17 residues. The V gene end was trimmed by 4 bases and the J gene end by 4 bases; junction bases not matched to a gene: 7. From germline, CDR1 is SGHNT and CDR2 YYREEE (reference sequence). This CDR3 is CASSRGLAGGSADTQYF. Written as DNA, the CDR3 is TGTGCCAGCAGCCGGGGACTAGCGGGAGGCTCCGCAGATACGCAGTATTTT.

The gene calls are TRBV7-9 and TRBJ2-7, with D possibly matching TRBD2 (5 bases). Germline V lookup: CDR1 SEHNR, CDR2 FQNEAQ (reference sequence). The CDR3 spans 13 residues. The V end lost 5 bases, the J end lost 5 bases, and 13 bases lay between the germline ends. CDR3 sequence (DNA): TGTGCCAGCAGCCCCCGGACTGAGAACGAGCAGTACTTC. Translation gives CASSPRTENEQYF.

The rearrangement uses TRBV19 and TRBJ2-7, with a weak D call TRBD1 (5 bases). V was clipped by 5 bases and J by 4 bases, with 12 bases between them. The germline V gene has CDR1 LNHDA and CDR2 SQIVND (reference sequence). The CDR3 extends over 13 amino acids. The CDR3 spells CASSLEGVYEQYF. CDR3 sequence (DNA): TGTGCCAGTAGTCTTGAAGGGGTTTACGAGCAGTACTTC.

The V gene is TRBV7-8, the J gene TRBJ2-3; TRBD1 matches at 8 bases. V lost 3 bases and J lost 5; bases outside the gene matches: 4. CDR3 size: 14 residues. CDR1 is SGHVS, CDR2 FQNEAQ, per germline. CDR3 bases: TGTGCCAGCAGCTTCGGCAGGGGGCAAGATACGCAGTATTTT. Its translation: CASSFGRGQDTQYF.

The rearrangement joins TRBV2 to TRBJ2-7, with D possibly being TRBD2 (6 bases). V was shortened by 4 bases and J by 4 bases, with 14 bases between the two germline ends. The CDR3 loop spans 14 amino acids. CDR1 and CDR2 from the germline V gene are SNHLY and FYNNEI. DNA for the CDR3: TGTGCCAGCAGTGGGACGGTAGCGGCTTACGAGCAGTACTTC. Translated, it gives CASSGTVAAYEQYF.

The chain has TRBV5-1 and TRBJ2-5, with a weak D call TRBD2 (5 bases). The J call could be wrong; TRBJ2-7 is a better fit for the DNA end. The germline V gene encodes CDR1 SGHRS and CDR2 YFSETQ. CDR3 length: 12 amino acids. The CDR3 DNA reads TGCGCCAGCAGTAATGGACTCTACGAGCAGTACTTC. Its protein product is CASSNGLYEQYF.

The genes are TRBV5-6 and TRBJ2-7, with TRBD1 matching 8 bases. The V gene's germline CDR1 is SGHDT and CDR2 YYEEEE. The trim removed 6 bases at V and 6 bases at J, leaving 11 bases unmatched. This CDR3 spans 14 amino acids. CDR3 region: CASNLDRALGEQYF. The CDR3 DNA is TGTGCCAGCAACCTGGACAGGGCACTAGGCGAGCAGTACTTC. The whole variable domain, filled in from reference TRBV5-6 and TRBJ2-7, reads DAGVTQSPTHLIKTRGQQVTLRCSPKSGHDTVSWYQQALGQGPQFIFQYYEEEERQRGNFPDRFSGHQFPNYSSELNVNALLLGDSALYLCASNLDRALGEQYFGPGTRLTVT.